Listed below are T cell receptor beta chains from one sample, sequenced in a study of somatic mutations in cytotoxic T cells in rheumatoid arthritis. Assay used: immunoSEQ multiplex PCR; TCRdb lists only in-frame clones, some missing. Here the sample spans 9,200 or so clones, about 75% being singletons. The sequenced sample was CD8+ T cells sorted from blood. The source is an adult with rheumatoid arthritis. Both conserved end residues are part of each CDR3. Each record gives: V gene, J gene, D gene, clone size, CDR3 DNA, CDR3 protein. D genes are given only for firm matches. Clone sizes are given selectively: once, few, many, or a class where the clone is expanded.

V gene: TRBV19
J gene: TRBJ2-3
D gene: .
clone size: .
CDR3 DNA: TGTGCCAGTAGTCCGGGAATGGAGGATACGCAGTATTTT
CDR3 protein: CASSPGMEDTQYF

V gene: TRBV4-1
J gene: TRBJ2-3
D gene: .
clone size: .
CDR3 DNA: TGCGCCAGCAGCCACCCGGGACTCGCATTTGGGGCAGATACGCAGTATTTT
CDR3 protein: CASSHPGLAFGADTQYF

V gene: TRBV7-9
J gene: TRBJ1-1
D gene: .
clone size: few
CDR3 DNA: TGTGCCAGCAGCCCCAGGAACACTGAAGCTTTCTTT
CDR3 protein: CASSPRNTEAFF

V gene: TRBV5-4
J gene: TRBJ2-7
D gene: TRBD1
clone size: .
CDR3 DNA: TGTGCCAGCAGCCTCGGACAGGCTTCCTACGAGCAGTACTTC
CDR3 protein: CASSLGQASYEQYF

V gene: TRBV14
J gene: TRBJ1-4
D gene: TRBD1
clone size: .
CDR3 DNA: TGTGCCAGCAGCCAAGATCGAGGACAGGAGAATGAAAAACTGTTTTTT
CDR3 protein: CASSQDRGQENEKLFF

V gene: TRBV10-2
J gene: TRBJ2-1
D gene: TRBD2
clone size: .
CDR3 DNA: TGCGCCAGCAGGCAGCTAGCGGGAGCCCCCAATGAGCAGTTCTTC
CDR3 protein: CASRQLAGAPNEQFF

V gene: TRBV28
J gene: TRBJ2-5
D gene: .
clone size: .
CDR3 DNA: TGTGCCAGCAGTCCCCCGGGAGGGGGCTATTCGGGAGAGACCCAGTACTTC
CDR3 protein: CASSPPGGGYSGETQYF

V gene: TRBV30
J gene: TRBJ2-7
D gene: TRBD1
clone size: .
CDR3 DNA: TGTGCCTGCGAGCGTAAGGACAGGGGCCTTTACGAGCAGTACTTC
CDR3 protein: CACERKDRGLYEQYF

V gene: TRBV6-6
J gene: TRBJ2-7
D gene: .
clone size: .
CDR3 DNA: TGTGCCAGCACCCCTGGGGCTGGGCCTTACGAGCAGTACTTC
CDR3 protein: CASTPGAGPYEQYF

V gene: TRBV7-3
J gene: TRBJ2-3
D gene: TRBD2
clone size: .
CDR3 DNA: TGTGCCAGCAGCCCGGGACTAGCGGGAGGGTCAGATACGCAGTATTTT
CDR3 protein: CASSPGLAGGSDTQYF

V gene: TRBV7-2
J gene: TRBJ2-1
D gene: TRBD1
clone size: .
CDR3 DNA: TGTGCCAGCAGTCGACAGGGCTACAATGAGCAGTTCTTC
CDR3 protein: CASSRQGYNEQFF

V gene: TRBV6-5
J gene: TRBJ2-1
D gene: .
clone size: .
CDR3 DNA: TGTGCCAGCAGTTACTCGCCACCCGGAAATGAGCAGTTCTTC
CDR3 protein: CASSYSPPGNEQFF

V gene: TRBV5-1
J gene: TRBJ1-2
D gene: TRBD1
clone size: .
CDR3 DNA: TGCGCCAGCAGCTTGTCGGGATCGGGACAGGGGATTCTCTATGGCTACACCTTC
CDR3 protein: CASSLSGSGQGILYGYTF